What follows describes a single T cell receptor beta chain. The antigen is undetermined. The sample comes from a study of shared clonotypes between healthy human individuals. Study-level findings and limits: Expectations were that clonotype sharing among donors would be affected by sequencing depth.

An even split of each subset's genomic DNA across several immunoSEQ plates was performed. On sorted subsets, replicate PCRs used 150 to 250 ng DNA, or tens of thousands of T cell genomes. The repertoire was sequenced with immunoSEQ multiplex PCR; TCRdb's copy has only in-frame clones and lacks some. The sample contains approximately 1.5 million clones, 98% of which appear only once. Healthy and HIV-negative, the adult donors had no recent acute infections or vaccinations. V lost 4 bases to trimming and J lost 5 bases, with 20 bases between them. Germline CDR1 is SGHDN and CDR2 is FVKESK. This CDR3 is built from 16 residues.

This TCR was sampled from a man in his thirties or forties in good health. Material: naive CD4+ T cells sorted from blood. Subset given: CD45RA+ positively selected. The V and J genes are TRBV14 and TRBJ2-5; a weak D match, TRBD2 (6 bases). The CDR3 spells CASSRGFTGVDETQYF. CDR3 in DNA: TGTGCCAGCAGCCGGGGATTTACGGGGGTTGACGAGACCCAGTACTTC. Based on the CDR3 plus reference TRBV14 and TRBJ2-5, the full variable domain is EAGVTQFPSHSVIEKGQTVTLRCDPISGHDNLYWYRRVMGKEIKFLLHFVKESKQDESGMPNNRFLAERTGGTYSTLKVQPAELEDSGVYFCASSRGFTGVDETQYFGPGTRLLVL.